One and the same sample provided the 24 T cell receptor beta chains below, sequenced in a study of blood T cell repertoires in COVID-19. Sequencing used immunoSEQ multiplex PCR; TCRdb keeps in-frame clones, though not all of them. The top ten hold 1.4% of the sample, which has about 430,000 clones, about 88% seen once. The source material was PBMCs or T cells enriched from blood (not recorded which). Every receptor here comes from a young woman who had been exposed to COVID-19.

V is TRBV18 and J is TRBJ1-1; possibly TRBD1 for D (5 bases). CDR3 size: 14 residues. With 5 bases removed from V and 1 base from J, the gap between germline ends came to 11 bases. The V gene's germline CDR1 is KGHSH and CDR2 LQKENI. CDR3 residues: CASSAGSQNTEAFF. CDR3 DNA: TGTGCCAGCTCAGCAGGGTCTCAGAACACTGAAGCTTTCTTT.

The genes are TRBV4-2 and TRBJ1-1, with 7 bases that match TRBD1. Germline loops: CDR1 LGHNA, CDR2 YNFKEQ. The trim removed 4 bases at V and 3 bases at J, leaving 8 bases unmatched. The CDR3 has 15 residues. The CDR3 is CASSLLFQGDTEAFF. CDR3 nucleotides: TGTGCCAGCAGCCTACTCTTCCAGGGGGACACTGAAGCTTTCTTT.

The chain recombines TRBV4-3 with TRBJ2-7; possibly TRBD1 for D (5 bases). The CDR3 length is 14 residues. Germline values: CDR1 LGHNA, CDR2 YSLEER. V was cut by 4 bases and J by 0 bases, with 10 bases left in between. The CDR3 DNA sequence: TGCGCCAGCAGCCTAGCAGGGTCCTCCTACGAGCAGTACTTC. Translated: CASSLAGSSYEQYF.

This clone was seen only once. The genes are TRBV3-1 (or the pseudogene TRBV3-2) and TRBJ1-1; 9 bases fit TRBD1. The CDR3 length is 14 residues. The V gene end was trimmed by 4 bases and the J gene end by 2 bases; junction bases not matched to a gene: 2. Germline V CDR1 and CDR2: LGHDT, YNNKEL (reference sequence). The CDR3 DNA is TGTGCCAGCAGCCCGGACAGGGGAAACACTGAAGCTTTCTTT. As protein: CASSPDRGNTEAFF.

The J gene is TRBJ1-2, the V gene TRBV18; TRBD1 matches 7 bases. This CDR3 contains 14 residues. Looked up from germline, CDR1 is KGHSH and CDR2 is LQKENI. The J segment lost 4 bases and the V segment lost 4 bases, leaving 6 bases of the junction unmatched. The CDR3 region is CASSRDRDSYGYTF. The CDR3 bases are TGTGCCAGCTCACGCGACAGGGACTCCTATGGCTACACCTTC.

The rearrangement uses TRBV11-2 and TRBJ2-1, with 7 bases fitting TRBD1. Trimming at V came to 2 bases and at J to 4 bases, leaving 17 bases not matched to a gene. Germline V gene lookup returns CDR1 SGHAT and CDR2 FQNNGV. CDR3 length: 19 amino acids. The CDR3 spells CASSLSRRQGPVIYNEQFF. The DNA for the CDR3 is TGTGCCAGCAGCTTAAGTCGGCGACAGGGCCCCGTCATATACAATGAGCAGTTCTTC.

V usage is TRBV5-5 and J usage is TRBJ2-7; 7 positions match TRBD1. CDR1 SGHKS and CDR2 YYEKEE come from the germline V gene (reference sequence). With 0 bases clipped from V and 7 bases from J, the junction kept 4 bases outside the gene matches. The CDR3 sequence is 13 residues long. This chain's CDR3 is CASSLGGQSEQYF. The CDR3 coding sequence is TGTGCCAGCAGCTTGGGGGGACAGTCAGAGCAGTACTTC.

The chain joins TRBV4-1 to TRBJ2-2, with 7 bases identical to TRBD1. This CDR3 region has 16 residues. V was clipped by 0 bases and J by 3 bases; unmatched bases: 4. Per the germline V gene, CDR1 is MGHRA and CDR2 is YSYEKL. CDR3 coding DNA: TGCGCCAGCAGCCAAGAAGGGGGCCGGGACACCGGGGAGCTGTTTTTT. The encoded protein is CASSQEGGRDTGELFF.

This chain joins TRBV7-2 and TRBJ2-3; a weak D match, TRBD2 (7 bases). Germline lookup yields CDR1 SGHTA and CDR2 FQGNSA. CDR3 length: 15 amino acids. The ends were cut back, 6 bases at V and 5 bases at J, with 18 bases in the middle. The CDR3 nucleotides read TGTGCCAGCAGACCTCGGGGGGCCTCCAGAGATACGCAGTATTTT. It encodes CASRPRGASRDTQYF.

CDR3 nucleotide sequence: TGTGCCAGCAGTGGGGCGGAGAATCTGGGTAGCAATCAGCCCCAGCATTTT. This translates into CASSGAENLGSNQPQHF. The rearrangement joins TRBV28 to TRBJ1-5; TRBD1 might be the D (5 bases). V shed 5 bases and J shed 0 bases, with 17 bases lying between them. Germline CDR1 reads MDHEN; CDR2 reads SYDVKM. CDR3 length: 17 amino acids.

The chain employs TRBV4-1 and TRBJ1-2, with 10 positions matching TRBD1. Trimming removed 2 bases from V and 8 bases from J; junction bases left unmatched: 14. CDR3 length: 17 residues. CDR1 is MGHRA and CDR2 is YSYEKL in the germline V gene. CDR3 coding DNA: TGCGCCAGCAGCCAAACCGGGACAGGGGTATCATTGCACGGCTACACCTTC. This translates into CASSQTGTGVSLHGYTF.

The V gene is TRBV5-1, the J gene TRBJ2-7; TRBD2 might be the D (5 bases). The germline V and J ends were trimmed by 1 base and 2 bases, with 10 bases remaining between them. This CDR3 is 14 amino acids long. Germline V gene data show CDR1 as SGHRS and CDR2 as YFSETQ. As DNA, the CDR3 is TGCGCCAGCAGCTTGAGAGCGGCCACCTACGAGCAGTACTTC. It specifies CASSLRAATYEQYF.

Here the CDR3 DNA reads TGTGCCAGCAGGGAGGGGGCGAATCCAGAGACCCAGTACTTC. It encodes CASREGANPETQYF. The chain is built from TRBV6-5 and TRBJ2-5; D is perhaps TRBD1 (7 bases). The V end was cut by 6 bases, the J end by 4 bases, with 15 bases between. CDR3 length equals 14 residues. Per germline, CDR1 MNHEY and CDR2 SVGAGI.

J is TRBJ1-1 and V is TRBV7-9; a weak D match, TRBD1 (5 bases). Deletions cut 3 bases from V and 4 bases from J, with 18 bases between. This CDR3 region has 16 residues. Looked up from germline, CDR1 is SEHNR and CDR2 is FQNEAQ (reference sequence). CDR3 amino acids: CASSFQGSGSLTEAFF. CDR3 nucleotides: TGTGCCAGCAGCTTCCAGGGTTCGGGTTCCCTCACTGAAGCTTTCTTT.

J is TRBJ2-5 and V is TRBV5-6, with 8 bases matching TRBD1. The CDR3 totals 16 residues. Germline trimming cut 2 bases from V and 3 bases from J; bases unmatched to any gene: 9. Per the germline V gene, CDR1 is SGHDT and CDR2 is YYEEEE. CDR3 sequence (DNA): TGTGCCAGCAGCTTAATTGGCGGACAGGGAAAAGAGACCCAGTACTTC. As protein: CASSLIGGQGKETQYF.

The chain links TRBV3-1 (or the pseudogene TRBV3-2) to TRBJ1-2; D perhaps matches TRBD1 (6 bases). V was shortened by 3 bases and J by 7 bases, with 12 bases between the two germline ends. This CDR3 contains 13 residues. Per the germline V gene, CDR1 is LGHDT and CDR2 is YNNKEL (reference sequence). The CDR3 DNA is TGTGCCAGCAGCCAGGCACAGGGCGGTGGCTACACCTTC. Translating it yields CASSQAQGGGYTF.

This clone appeared once. The chain couples TRBV28 to TRBJ2-7; 10 bases align to TRBD1. The CDR3 consists of 14 residues. Germline V gene lookup returns CDR1 MDHEN and CDR2 SYDVKM. Trimming took 4 bases from V and 3 from J; bases not matched to a gene: 3. For the CDR3, the DNA is TGTGCCAGCAGTTGGACAGGGGGGAGCTACGAGCAGTACTTC. Its translation: CASSWTGGSYEQYF.

The J gene is TRBJ2-7, the V gene TRBV19; 7 positions agree with TRBD1. Germline trimming cut 5 bases from V and 1 base from J; bases unmatched to any gene: 8. Germline CDR1 LNHDA, CDR2 SQIVND (reference sequence). CDR3 size: 15 residues. The CDR3 here is CASSRGMTGSYEQYF. The CDR3 coding sequence is TGTGCCAGTAGTCGCGGTATGACAGGGTCCTACGAGCAGTACTTC.

The rearrangement links TRBV12-3 or TRBV12-4 to TRBJ2-4, with D tentatively TRBD1 (7 bases). Between the trimmed V and J ends, which lost 3 bases and 8 bases, there was a span of 11 bases. This CDR3 is 13 amino acids long. The DNA for the CDR3 is TGTGCCAGCAGTTTCGCCAGGGGGGACATTCAGTACTTC. Its translation is CASSFARGDIQYF.

The V and J genes are TRBV11-2 and TRBJ2-3; D may be TRBD1 (5 bases). The V gene's germline CDR1 is SGHAT and CDR2 FQNNGV. This CDR3 has 14 residues. V lost 8 bases and J 0 bases, leaving 12 bases between the germline ends. The CDR3 region has the DNA TGTGCCAGCGGACACGTCGTAAGCACAGATACGCAGTATTTT. Translation gives CASGHVVSTDTQYF.

The chain employs TRBV15 and TRBJ2-3, with TRBD2 identical over 13 bases. The CDR3 covers 20 residues. Germline V gene sequence: CDR1 LNHNV, CDR2 YYDKDF (reference sequence). The V gene end was trimmed by 0 bases and the J gene end by 0 bases; junction bases not matched to a gene: 9. For the CDR3, the DNA is TGTGCCACCAGCAGAGATCTTTTACTAGCGGGAGGGCCTAGCACAGATACGCAGTATTTT. It codes for CATSRDLLLAGGPSTDTQYF.

The sample holds one count of this clone. V usage is TRBV7-2 and J usage is TRBJ2-7; 7 bases fit TRBD1. The CDR3 is 15 residues long. Germline V lookup: CDR1 SGHTA, CDR2 FQGNSA. J was trimmed by 2 bases and V by 4 bases; bases with no gene match: 8. The CDR3 here is CASSWTGGFTYEQYF. DNA for the CDR3: TGTGCCAGCAGCTGGACAGGTGGGTTTACCTACGAGCAGTACTTC.

V and J are TRBV3-1 (or the pseudogene TRBV3-2) and TRBJ1-4, with 8 bases lining up with TRBD1. This CDR3 has 14 residues. CDR1 and CDR2 from the germline V gene are LGHDT and YNNKEL (reference sequence). The V gene end was trimmed by 2 bases and the J gene end by 8 bases; junction bases not matched to a gene: 4. CDR3 DNA sequence: TGTGCCAGCAGCCAACAGGGGGCAGGGGAAAAACTGTTTTTT. Its protein product is CASSQQGAGEKLFF.

The rearrangement joins TRBV5-1 to TRBJ1-5; TRBD1 might be the D (6 bases). With 0 bases removed from V and 7 bases from J, the gap between germline ends came to 14 bases. This CDR3 contains 15 residues. Germline CDR1 SGHRS, CDR2 YFSETQ. CDR3 sequence reads: CASSLEQGLGQPQHF. The CDR3 DNA reads as TGCGCCAGCAGCTTGGAACAGGGCTTGGGACAGCCCCAGCATTTT. Using reference TRBV5-1 and TRBJ1-5 for the parts outside the CDR3, the full variable domain is KAGVTQTPRYLIKTRGQQVTLSCSPISGHRSVSWYQQTPGQGLQFLFEYFSETQRNKGNFPGRFSGRQFSNSRSEMNVSTLELGDSALYLCASSLEQGLGQPQHFGDGTRLSIL.